These T cell receptor beta chains were read from a single sample in a study of T cells in Graves' hyperthyroidism and ophthalmopathy. TCRdb called the multiplex PCR reads again in MiXCR, with one record for every CDR3 protein. The sample includes about 270,000 distinct CDR3 sequences, 13% to 15% of them seen just once. The sequenced material came from blood. These receptors were obtained from a woman aged 50 to 65 with Graves' hyperthyroidism that later progressed to Graves' ophthalmopathy. CDR3s include the opening cysteine and the closing phenylalanine or tryptophan. For some rows the clone size is stated as once, few or many, or as a class when expanded; others skip it.

>TRBJ2-5|many|TRBV12-3/TRBV12-4
CASKEASGMQETQYF
>TRBJ2-1|NA|TRBV5-1
CASSLLAGGKDEQFF
>TRBJ2-1|many|TRBV24-1
CATSFQGYNEQFF
>TRBJ1-6|NA|TRBV6-5
CASSYSNPGLSPLHF
>TRBJ1-1|NA|TRBV19
CASSIRGFGTEAFF
>TRBJ2-3|many|TRBV28
CASSLVWPGRAWTDTQYF
>TRBJ2-7|many|TRBV11-2
CASSLVFAGGSEQYF
>TRBJ2-3|few|TRBV20-1
CSASGQGAPDTQYF
>TRBJ2-1|NA|TRBV2
CASSGLAGDYNEQFF
>TRBJ1-2|many|TRBV12-3/TRBV12-4
CASSPTGGPGYGYTF
>TRBJ2-5|many|TRBV30
CAWSVQSGRGQYF
>TRBJ2-3|many|TRBV14
CASSQIVGGSTDTQYF
>TRBJ2-1|many|TRBV28
CASSQGSSYNEQFF
>TRBJ2-5|many|TRBV6-1
CASTRLGRVGETQYF
>TRBJ1-4|many|TRBV5-1
CASSPLQGTATNEKLFF
>TRBJ1-2|many|TRBV3-1
CASSPWGDRGRYGYTF
>TRBJ1-5|NA|TRBV4-2
CASSQDASGQNQPQHF
>TRBJ2-7|many|TRBV20-1
CSARVRGQDSYEQYF
>TRBJ2-3|many|TRBV7-9
CASSHKDTQYF
>TRBJ2-7|many|TRBV5-1
CASSVDPGTWAHEQYF
>TRBJ2-7|many|TRBV11-2
CASSLSQGPSYEQYF
>TRBJ2-7|many|TRBV20-1
CSASRDSPYEQYF
>TRBJ2-2|many|TRBV5-1
CASSPRTSGATGELFF
>TRBJ1-1|many|TRBV5-1
CASSGTGGLDTEVFF
>TRBJ1-2|many|TRBV20-1
CSASEIQGDGYTF
>TRBJ2-7|many|TRBV5-1
CASSPTIPGLPFWKGYEQYF
>TRBJ1-1|many|TRBV20-1
CSASDRQGGTEAFF
>TRBJ2-5|many|TRBV20-1
CSAQGAGEAETQYF
>TRBJ1-4|NA|TRBV4-1
CASSQGGGRGAKNEKLFF
>TRBJ2-3|many|TRBV6-1
CASSPDGILTDTQYF
>TRBJ2-1|many|TRBV30
CAWSSLAGGRNEQFF
>TRBJ1-5|NA|TRBV5-8
CASSLEGQSQHF
>TRBJ2-7|few|TRBV5-8
CATRQGLEQYF
>TRBJ1-4|many|TRBV5-1
CASSLGQGSANEKLFF
>TRBJ2-7|many|TRBV7-8
CASSLGVAVVYEQYF
>TRBJ2-6|once|TRBV4-1
CASSQDRGVNVLTF
>TRBJ2-2|NA|TRBV9
CASSEAPIDAVGGELFF
>TRBJ2-1|many|TRBV6-1
CASSEGLAGYNEQFF
>TRBJ2-7|few|TRBV9
CASSPEAGELYEQYF
>TRBJ2-7|NA|TRBV5-1
CASSLDGAKDEQYF
>TRBJ2-5|many|TRBV20-1
CSEYYRVSGGTQYF
>TRBJ2-1|many|TRBV11-2
CASSLDSQRGNLVYNEQFF
>TRBJ1-5|many|TRBV20-1
CSARAGGSNQPQHF
>TRBJ2-2|NA|TRBV6-1
CASILTGNTGELFF
>TRBJ1-1|NA|TRBV19
CASSFSEAGKTFF
>TRBJ2-7|few|TRBV20-1
CSASGGLAPSYEQYF
>TRBJ2-1|few|TRBV4-2
CASSQVQKEQFF
>TRBJ1-1|NA|TRBV20-1
CSATRRARAEAFF
>TRBJ2-1|many|TRBV20-1
CSAAYFGRGDEQFF
>TRBJ2-7|many|TRBV3-1
CASSQARGAYEQYF
>TRBJ1-3|few|TRBV28
CASTPGGYSGNTIYF
>TRBJ2-7|few|TRBV6-1
CASSGLVSHEQYF
>TRBJ2-5|few|TRBV5-6
CASSGDRHQETQYF
>TRBJ1-1|many|TRBV5-1
CASSSGQGTNTEAFF
>TRBJ2-3|few|TRBV28
CASSWTTTQYF
>TRBJ2-1|many|TRBV12-3/TRBV12-4
CAVNQGTYNEQFF
>TRBJ1-3|NA|TRBV5-5
CASSLHSVGRGPDTIYF
>TRBJ1-4|NA|TRBV19
CASSIGRYEKLFF
>TRBJ2-1|many|TRBV28
CASSLLFIMGAEQFF
>TRBJ2-5|once|TRBV20-1
CSADGTSGLQETQYF